This T cell receptor beta chain was captured by sequencing in a study of blood T cell repertoires in COVID-19. Study in general: Samples taken during acute and convalescent COVID-19 were collected in the United States, Italy and Spain. T cells, B-cell-depleted T cells, or PBMCs provided the cDNA or gDNA that served as material.

V was trimmed by 0 bases and J by 2 bases, leaving 8 bases between them. CDR1 and CDR2 (germline): GTSNPN, SVGIG (reference sequence). CDR3 length: 15 residues. How the authors handled the data: Using reference gene primer amplification, nucleated cell counts were estimated. Assay: immunoSEQ multiplex PCR; the TCRdb copy retains only in-frame clones and omits some. V, J and clone size are those of that table, while D and trimming were read from the DNA. The data contain 200,000 to 300,000 clones, 70% to 90% of them seen just once; the ten biggest clones take up around 0.8%. The clonotype comes from a woman in her thirties with acute or convalescent COVID-19. The chain is built from TRBV30 and TRBJ1-6; no clear D gene. Sequencing was done on a sample of peripheral blood. The CDR3: CAWSVSPPYNSPLHF. Here the CDR3 DNA reads TGTGCCTGGAGTGTATCCCCTCCCTATAATTCACCCCTCCACTTT.